This TCR beta chain comes out of a study of cytomegalovirus exposure and HLA in healthy donors. General study findings and limits: Upon later analysis, HLA-associated TCR beta chains proved more clonally expanded than other, equally common chains. The dataset shows that most TCR sequences were rare, while some public TCRs occurred in many donors.

The PCR contained 60 Vbeta and 13 Jbeta primers. Profiling relied on immunoSEQ multiplex PCR, and the TCRdb table lists in-frame clones only, not all of them. In the table there are 100,000 or so clones, nearly 80% of which are singletons. Of note for this clone: The target antigen is unknown.

The receptor's source is a middle-aged woman in good health and CMV-seropositive. Sequenced: PBMCs.

CDR3 nucleotides: TGTGCCAGCAACCGAGACAGACAAGAGACCCAGTACTTC. Protein: CASNRDRQETQYF. The chain has TRBV2 and TRBJ2-5, with D perhaps matching TRBD1 (5 bases). The germline V and J ends were trimmed by 7 bases and 2 bases, with 11 bases remaining between them. Germline CDR1 is SNHLY and CDR2 is FYNNEI. This CDR3 is 13 amino acids long.